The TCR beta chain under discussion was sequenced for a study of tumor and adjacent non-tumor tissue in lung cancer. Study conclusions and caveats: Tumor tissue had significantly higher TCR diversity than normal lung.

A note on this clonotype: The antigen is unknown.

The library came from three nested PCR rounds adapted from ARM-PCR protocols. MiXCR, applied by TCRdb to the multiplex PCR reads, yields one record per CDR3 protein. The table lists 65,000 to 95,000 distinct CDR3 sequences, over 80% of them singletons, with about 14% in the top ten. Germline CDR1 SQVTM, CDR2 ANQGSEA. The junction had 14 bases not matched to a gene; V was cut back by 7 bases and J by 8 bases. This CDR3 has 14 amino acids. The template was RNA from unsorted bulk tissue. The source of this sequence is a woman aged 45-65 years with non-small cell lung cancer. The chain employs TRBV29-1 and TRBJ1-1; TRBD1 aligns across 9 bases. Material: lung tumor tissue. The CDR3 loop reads CSGTGGLLSTEAFF. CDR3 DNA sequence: TGCAGCGGTACAGGGGGCTTGCTGAGCACCGAAGCTTTCTTT.